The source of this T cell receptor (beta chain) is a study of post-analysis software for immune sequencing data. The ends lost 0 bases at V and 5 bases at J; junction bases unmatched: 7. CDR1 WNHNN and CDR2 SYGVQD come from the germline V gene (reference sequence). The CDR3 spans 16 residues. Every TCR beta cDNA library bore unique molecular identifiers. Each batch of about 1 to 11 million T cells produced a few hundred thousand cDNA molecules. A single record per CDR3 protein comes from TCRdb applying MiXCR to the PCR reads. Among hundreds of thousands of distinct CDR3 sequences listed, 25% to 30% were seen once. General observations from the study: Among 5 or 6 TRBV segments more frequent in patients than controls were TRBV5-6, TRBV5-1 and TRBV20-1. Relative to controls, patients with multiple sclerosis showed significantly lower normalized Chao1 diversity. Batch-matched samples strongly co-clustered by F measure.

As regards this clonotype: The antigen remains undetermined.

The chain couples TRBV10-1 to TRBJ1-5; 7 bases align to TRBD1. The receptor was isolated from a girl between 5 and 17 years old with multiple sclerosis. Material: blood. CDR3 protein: CASSESEGGADQPQHF. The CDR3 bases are TGCGCCAGCAGTGAGTCCGAAGGGGGCGCCGATCAGCCCCAGCATTTT.